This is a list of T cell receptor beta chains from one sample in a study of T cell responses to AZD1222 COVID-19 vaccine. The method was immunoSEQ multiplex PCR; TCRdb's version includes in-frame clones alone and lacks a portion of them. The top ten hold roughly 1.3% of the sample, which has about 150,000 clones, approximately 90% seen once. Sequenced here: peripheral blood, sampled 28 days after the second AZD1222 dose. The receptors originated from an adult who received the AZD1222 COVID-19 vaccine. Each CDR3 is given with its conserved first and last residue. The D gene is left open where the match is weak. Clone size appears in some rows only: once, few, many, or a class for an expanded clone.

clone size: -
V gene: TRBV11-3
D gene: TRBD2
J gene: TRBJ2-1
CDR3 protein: CASSLEASGGYNEQFF
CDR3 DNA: TGTGCCAGCAGCTTAGAGGCTAGCGGGGGATACAATGAGCAGTTCTTC

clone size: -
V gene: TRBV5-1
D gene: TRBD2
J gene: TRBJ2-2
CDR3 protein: CASSVPGLATGELFF
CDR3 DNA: TGCGCCAGCAGCGTGCCGGGACTAGCGACCGGGGAGCTGTTTTTT

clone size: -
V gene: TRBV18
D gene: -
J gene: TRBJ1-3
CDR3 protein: CASSRTGRRNTIYF
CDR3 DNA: TGTGCCAGCTCTCGAACAGGGAGGAGAAACACCATATATTTT

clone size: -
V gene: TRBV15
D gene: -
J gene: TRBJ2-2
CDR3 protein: CATSRNGDGELFF
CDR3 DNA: TGTGCCACCAGCAGAAATGGGGACGGGGAGCTGTTTTTT

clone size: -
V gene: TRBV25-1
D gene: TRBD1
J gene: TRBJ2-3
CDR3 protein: CASSENRDRGTQYF
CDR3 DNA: TGTGCCAGCAGTGAAAACCGGGACAGGGGGACGCAGTATTTT

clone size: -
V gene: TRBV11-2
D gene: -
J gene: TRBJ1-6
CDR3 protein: CASSFGQMNSPLHF
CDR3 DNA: TGTGCCAGCAGCTTCGGCCAGATGAATTCACCCCTCCACTTT

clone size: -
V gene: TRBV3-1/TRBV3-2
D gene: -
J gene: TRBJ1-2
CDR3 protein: CASSRPPGKRGGYTF
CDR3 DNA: TGTGCCAGCAGCCGCCCCCCGGGGAAGAGGGGTGGCTACACCTTC

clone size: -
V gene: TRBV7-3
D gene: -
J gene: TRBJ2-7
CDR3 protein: CASSLNQGYEQYF
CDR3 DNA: TGTGCCAGCAGTTTAAATCAGGGGTACGAGCAGTACTTC

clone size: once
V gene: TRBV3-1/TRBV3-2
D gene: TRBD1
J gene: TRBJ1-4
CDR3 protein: CASSQTGGYEKLFF
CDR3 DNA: TGTGCCAGCAGCCAAACAGGGGGCTATGAAAAACTGTTTTTT

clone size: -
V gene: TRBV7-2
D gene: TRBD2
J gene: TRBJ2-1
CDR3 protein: CASSLEGLAGGPSIDEQFF
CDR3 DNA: TGTGCCAGCAGCTTAGAGGGACTAGCGGGGGGGCCATCCATCGATGAGCAGTTCTTC

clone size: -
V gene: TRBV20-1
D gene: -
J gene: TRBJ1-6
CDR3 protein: CSASLGGIGSPLHF
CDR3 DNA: TGCAGTGCTAGTCTAGGCGGTATTGGTTCACCCCTCCACTTT

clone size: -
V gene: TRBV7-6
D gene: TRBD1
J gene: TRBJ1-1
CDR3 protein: CASSSRQGVVGTEAFF
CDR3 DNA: TGTGCCAGCAGCTCGAGACAGGGGGTAGTTGGCACTGAAGCTTTCTTT

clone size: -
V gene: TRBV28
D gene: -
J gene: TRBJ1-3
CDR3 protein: CASSLSASSGNTIYF
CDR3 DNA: TGTGCCAGCAGTTTATCGGCGAGCTCTGGAAACACCATATATTTT

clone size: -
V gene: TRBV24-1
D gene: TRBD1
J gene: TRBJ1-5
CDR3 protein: CATSDSQGAGKPQHF
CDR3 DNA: TGTGCCACCAGTGATTCACAGGGGGCGGGCAAGCCCCAGCATTTT

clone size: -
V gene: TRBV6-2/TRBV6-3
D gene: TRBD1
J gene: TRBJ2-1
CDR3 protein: CASSYGTGNEQFF
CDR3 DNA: TGTGCCAGCAGTTACGGGACAGGGAATGAGCAGTTCTTC

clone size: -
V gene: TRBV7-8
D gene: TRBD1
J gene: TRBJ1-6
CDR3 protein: CASSHNTGQGSPLHF
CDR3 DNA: TGTGCCAGCAGCCACAACACGGGACAGGGGTCACCCCTCCACTTT

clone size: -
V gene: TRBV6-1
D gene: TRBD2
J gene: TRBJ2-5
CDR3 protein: CASSDWEGLETQYF
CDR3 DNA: TGTGCCAGCAGTGATTGGGAGGGCTTGGAGACCCAGTACTTC

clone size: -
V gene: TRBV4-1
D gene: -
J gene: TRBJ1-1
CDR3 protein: CASSFQGMNTEAFF
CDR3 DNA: TGCGCCAGCAGCTTTCAGGGGATGAACACTGAAGCTTTCTTT

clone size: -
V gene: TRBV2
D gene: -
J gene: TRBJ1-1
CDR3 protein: CASSSRTSMNTEAFF
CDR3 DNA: TGTGCCAGCAGCTCTAGGACGTCCATGAACACTGAAGCTTTCTTT

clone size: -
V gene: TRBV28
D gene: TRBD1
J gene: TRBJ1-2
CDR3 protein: CASSVTQGNGYTF
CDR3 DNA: TGTGCCAGCAGTGTAACACAGGGGAATGGCTACACCTTC

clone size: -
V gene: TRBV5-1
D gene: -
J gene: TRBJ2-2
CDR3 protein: CASSLEMGQLKTGELFF
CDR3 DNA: TGCGCCAGCAGCTTGGAGATGGGGCAGCTAAAGACCGGGGAGCTGTTTTTT

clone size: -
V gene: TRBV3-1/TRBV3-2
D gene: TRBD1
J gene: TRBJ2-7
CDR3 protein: CASSLLDRVSYEQYF
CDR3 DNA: TGTGCCAGCAGCCTCCTCGACAGGGTCTCCTACGAGCAGTACTTC

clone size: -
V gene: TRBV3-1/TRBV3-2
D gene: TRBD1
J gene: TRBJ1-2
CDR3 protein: CASSQPGGRHYGYTF
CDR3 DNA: TGTGCCAGCAGCCAGCCAGGGGGACGCCACTATGGCTACACCTTC

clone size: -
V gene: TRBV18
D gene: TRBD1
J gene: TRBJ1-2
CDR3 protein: CASSSEGQGAYYGYTF
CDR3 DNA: TGTGCCAGCTCATCGGAGGGACAGGGGGCCTACTATGGCTACACCTTC

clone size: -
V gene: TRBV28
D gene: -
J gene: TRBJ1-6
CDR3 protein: CASGGEWDSPLHF
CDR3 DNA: TGTGCCAGCGGAGGGGAGTGGGATTCACCCCTCCACTTT

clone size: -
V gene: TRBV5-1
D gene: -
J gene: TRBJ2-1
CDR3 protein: CASSLELGQDEQFF
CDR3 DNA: TGCGCCAGCAGCTTGGAGCTGGGTCAGGATGAGCAGTTCTTC

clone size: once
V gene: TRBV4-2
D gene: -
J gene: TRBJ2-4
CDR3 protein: CASSHAGAEYIQYF
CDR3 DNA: TGTGCCAGCAGCCATGCAGGGGCAGAATACATTCAGTACTTC

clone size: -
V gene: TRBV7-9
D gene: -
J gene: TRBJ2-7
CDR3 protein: CASSLGGGGTEQYF
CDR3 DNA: TGTGCCAGCAGCTTAGGAGGGGGCGGGACCGAGCAGTACTTC

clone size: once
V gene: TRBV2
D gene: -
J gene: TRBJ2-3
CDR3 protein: CASSERDGGGVTDTQYF
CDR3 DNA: TGTGCCAGCAGTGAACGTGACGGGGGAGGCGTCACAGATACGCAGTATTTT

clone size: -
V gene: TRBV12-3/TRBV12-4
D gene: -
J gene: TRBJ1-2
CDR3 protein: CASSDSYGYTF
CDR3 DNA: TGTGCCAGCAGTGACAGCTATGGCTACACCTTC

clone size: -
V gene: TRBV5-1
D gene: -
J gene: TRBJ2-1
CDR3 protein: CASSLVGGSYNEQFF
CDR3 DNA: TGCGCCAGCAGCTTGGTGGGGGGCTCCTACAATGAGCAGTTCTTC

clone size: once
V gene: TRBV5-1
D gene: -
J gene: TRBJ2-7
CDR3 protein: CASSLAGTHYEQYF
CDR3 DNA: TGCGCCAGCAGCTTGGCCGGGACACACTACGAGCAGTACTTC

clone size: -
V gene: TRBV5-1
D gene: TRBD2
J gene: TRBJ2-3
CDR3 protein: CASSLGGTSGYTDTQYF
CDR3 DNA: TGCGCCAGCAGCTTAGGGGGGACTAGCGGATACACAGATACGCAGTATTTT

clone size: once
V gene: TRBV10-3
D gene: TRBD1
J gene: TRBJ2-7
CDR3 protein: CAISSQGAPYEQYF
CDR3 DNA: TGTGCCATCAGCAGCCAGGGGGCACCCTACGAGCAGTACTTC

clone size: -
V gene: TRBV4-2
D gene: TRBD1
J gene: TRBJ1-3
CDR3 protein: CASSQDRLTGVFGNTIYF
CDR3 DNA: TGTGCCAGCAGCCAAGATCGCCTTACAGGGGTTTTTGGAAACACCATATATTTT

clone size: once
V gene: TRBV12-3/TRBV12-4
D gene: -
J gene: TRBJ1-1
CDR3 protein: CASSRNLRTEAFF
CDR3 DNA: TGTGCCAGCAGCCGGAATCTACGGACTGAAGCTTTCTTT

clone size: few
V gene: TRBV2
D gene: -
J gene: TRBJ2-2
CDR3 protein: CASSEPGTINTGELFF
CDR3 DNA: TGTGCCAGCAGTGAACCCGGAACTATTAACACCGGGGAGCTGTTTTTT

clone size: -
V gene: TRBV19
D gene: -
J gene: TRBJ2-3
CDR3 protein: CASGRDTQYF
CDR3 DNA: TGTGCCAGTGGGAGAGATACGCAGTATTTT

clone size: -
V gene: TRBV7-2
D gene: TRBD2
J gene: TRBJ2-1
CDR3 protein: CASSPKGTSGSSYNEQFF
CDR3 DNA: TGTGCCAGCAGCCCAAAGGGGACTAGCGGGAGCTCCTACAATGAGCAGTTCTTC

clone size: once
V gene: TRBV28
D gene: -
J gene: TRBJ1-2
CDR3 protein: CASRLGGPNYGYTF
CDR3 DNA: TGTGCCAGCAGGCTAGGGGGTCCTAACTATGGCTACACCTTC

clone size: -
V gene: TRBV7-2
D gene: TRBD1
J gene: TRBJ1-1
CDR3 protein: CASSINRGGNTEAFF
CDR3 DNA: TGTGCCAGCAGCATAAACAGGGGAGGTAACACTGAAGCTTTCTTT

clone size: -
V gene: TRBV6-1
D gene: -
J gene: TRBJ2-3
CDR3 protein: CASSGEDGGMWSTDTQYF
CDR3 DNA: TGTGCCAGCAGTGGGGAGGACGGGGGTATGTGGTCCACAGATACGCAGTATTTT

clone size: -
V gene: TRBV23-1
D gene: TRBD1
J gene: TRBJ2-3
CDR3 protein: CASSQGQGSTDTQYF
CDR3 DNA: TGCGCCAGCAGTCAAGGACAGGGCAGCACAGATACGCAGTATTTT

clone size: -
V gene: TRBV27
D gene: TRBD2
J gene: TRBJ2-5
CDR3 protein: CASRPLAGEGETQYF
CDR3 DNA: TGTGCCAGCAGGCCGTTAGCGGGAGAGGGAGAGACCCAGTACTTC